What follows are 26 T cell receptor beta chains derived from one specimen sequenced in a study of healthy donors' naive CD4 and CD8 T cells (dated by TCRdb to the mid-2010s). Reads for this sample came from a 454 GS FLX Titanium. A previously published linear amplification protocol was used to build the TCR libraries, starting from around 520 ng of total RNA. TCRdb redid the processing of the public reads, applying fastp at Q25 and MiXCR, and retained in-frame beta chains. Every entry covers one CDR3 protein and lists the most common genes and DNA from its rows. This sample gives 150,000 to 200,000 distinct CDR3 sequences in total; 74% of them show up just once. About 2.4% of the sample goes to the ten largest clones. The sequenced sample was naive CD4+ and CD8+ T cells sorted from blood, pooled from several donors. The cell subset or site label corresponds to: FACS-sorted naive CD4+ (CD45RO-CD45RA+) and naive CD8+ (CD45RA+CD27bright) T cells. The source of these receptors is a pool of human donors in good health; the sample pools cells from several healthy donors.

The chain's CDR3 is CASSLYEESTEAFF. The DNA for the CDR3 is TGTGCCAGCAGCTTGTACGAGGAGAGCACTGAAGCTTTCTTT. The chain has TRBV5-4 and TRBJ1-1; D unclear. Deletions cut 1 base from V and 4 bases from J, with 11 bases between. Germline V lookup: CDR1 SGHNT, CDR2 YYREEE (reference sequence). The CDR3 has 14 amino acids.

The V gene is TRBV7-8, the J gene TRBJ1-2; D not certain. CDR1 and CDR2 from the germline V gene are SGHVS and FQNEAQ. V lost 5 bases to trimming and J lost 1 base, with 11 bases between them. This CDR3 comprises 14 residues. The CDR3 DNA reads TGTGCCAGCAGCATTTCCTACCTTAACTATGGCTACACCTTC. Its protein product is CASSISYLNYGYTF.

The chain recombines TRBV15 with TRBJ1-1; D is possibly TRBD1 (5 bases). The CDR3 has 15 amino acids. Germline loops: CDR1 LNHNV, CDR2 YYDKDF (reference sequence). The germline V and J ends were trimmed by 6 bases and 2 bases, with 16 bases remaining between them. CDR3 DNA: TGTGCCACCAGAAAGGGACGCCCACCTAACACTGAAGCTTTCTTT. Amino acid sequence: CATRKGRPPNTEAFF.

This chain connects TRBV27 to TRBJ1-6; TRBD1 aligns across 10 bases. Germline V gene lookup returns CDR1 MNHEY and CDR2 SMNVEV (reference sequence). The CDR3 has 16 residues. The junction had 9 bases not matched to a gene; V was cut back by 5 bases and J by 8 bases. In DNA form, the CDR3 reads TGTGCCAGCAGTCGAGAAGACAGGGGGCTGGATTCACCCCTCCACTTT. It encodes CASSREDRGLDSPLHF.

V is TRBV10-3 and J is TRBJ2-3; 7 bases match TRBD1. The J segment lost 1 base and the V segment lost 1 base, leaving 2 bases of the junction unmatched. Germline V gene lookup returns CDR1 ENHRY and CDR2 SYGVKD. This CDR3 spans 15 amino acids. CDR3 loop: CAISEYTGGTDTQYF. The CDR3 region has the DNA TGTGCCATCAGTGAGTACACAGGGGGCACAGATACGCAGTATTTT.

The chain combines TRBV29-1 with TRBJ2-2; D is unresolved. V lost 1 base to trimming and J lost 8 bases, with 8 bases between them. Germline values: CDR1 SQVTM, CDR2 ANQGSEA. This CDR3 is 12 amino acids long. The CDR3 loop is CSVEGGRGELFF. The CDR3 nucleotides read TGCAGCGTTGAAGGGGGTCGGGGGGAGCTGTTTTTT.

CDR3 loop: CSAIMTRATDTQYF. In DNA form, the CDR3 reads TGCAGTGCGATCATGACAAGGGCTACAGATACGCAGTATTTT. The gene calls are TRBV20-1 and TRBJ2-3; D unclear. Germline CDR1 reads DFQATT; CDR2 reads SNEGSKA (reference sequence). Between the trimmed V and J ends, which lost 6 bases and 3 bases, there was a span of 16 bases. The CDR3 totals 14 residues.

V is TRBV5-5 and J is TRBJ1-1, with a possible D match to TRBD1 (5 bases). The germline V and J ends were trimmed by 4 bases and 3 bases, with 16 bases remaining between them. Germline CDR1 reads SGHKS; CDR2 reads YYEKEE (reference sequence). This CDR3 contains 15 residues. The CDR3 spells CASSGWGARDTEAFF. CDR3 DNA sequence: TGTGCCAGCAGCGGATGGGGCGCTCGGGACACTGAAGCTTTCTTT.

The chain employs TRBV2 and TRBJ2-1, with 10 bases aligning to TRBD2. Germline CDR1 is SNHLY and CDR2 is FYNNEI. V shed 4 bases and J 0 bases; nucleotides not matched to a gene: 6. The CDR3 spans 17 residues. This CDR3 reads CASSVSLAGVSYNEQFF. The CDR3 nucleotides are TGTGCCAGCAGTGTTAGTCTAGCGGGAGTCTCCTACAATGAGCAGTTCTTC.

The genes are TRBV19 and TRBJ1-1, with a tentative D call TRBD1 (6 bases). This CDR3 spans 13 amino acids. V was cut by 3 bases and J by 11 bases, with 16 bases left in between. Germline assignment: CDR1 LNHDA and CDR2 SQIVND (reference sequence). CDR3 loop: CASSIGGPTGAFF. CDR3 DNA: TGTGCCAGTAGTATTGGGGGGCCCACGGGGGCTTTCTTT.

The CDR3 nucleotides are TGTGCCTGGAGTCGGGGACAAACTTACCCCTACGAGCAGTACTTC. This codes for CAWSRGQTYPYEQYF. The V call is TRBV30, the J call TRBJ2-7; TRBD1 is a possible D gene (6 bases). Trimming removed 2 bases at V and 2 bases at J, with 16 bases between. The germline V gene encodes CDR1 GTSNPN and CDR2 SVGIG (reference sequence). The CDR3 totals 15 residues.

The chain uses TRBV30 and TRBJ1-1; no clear D gene. The CDR3 is 12 residues long. The V end was cut by 3 bases, the J end by 10 bases, with 15 bases between. Germline V CDR1 and CDR2: GTSNPN, SVGIG (reference sequence). CDR3: CAWREGIGVAFF. CDR3 nucleotide sequence: TGTGCCTGGAGAGAGGGAATCGGGGTAGCTTTCTTT. Full variable domain (rest looked up from reference TRBV30 and TRBJ1-1): SQTIHQWPATLVQPVGSPLSLECTVEGTSNPNLYWYRQAAGRGLQLLFYSVGIGQISSEVPQNLSASRPQDRQFILSSKKLLLSDSGFYLCAWREGIGVAFFGQGTRLTVV.

This sequence joins TRBV28 and TRBJ1-5; weak D call: TRBD1 (6 bases). The CDR3 totals 15 residues. Deletions cut 1 base from V and 2 bases from J, with 9 bases between. Germline CDR1 MDHEN, CDR2 SYDVKM. The CDR3 loop is CASSLYREGNQPQHF. In nucleotides, the CDR3 is TGTGCCAGCAGTTTATACAGGGAAGGCAATCAGCCCCAGCATTTT. The entire variable domain, with the rest obtained from reference TRBV28 and TRBJ1-5, is as follows: DVKVTQSSRYLVKRTGEKVFLECVQDMDHENMFWYRQDPGLGLRLIYFSYDVKMKEKGDIPEGYSVSREKKERFSLILESASTNQTSMYLCASSLYREGNQPQHFGDGTRLSIL.

The chain employs TRBV19 and TRBJ2-7; 8 bases map to TRBD1. With 6 bases clipped from V and 4 bases from J, the junction kept 5 bases outside the gene matches. Germline V gives CDR1 LNHDA, CDR2 SQIVND (reference sequence). The CDR3 contains 13 residues. CDR3 residues: CASRKDREYEQYF. The CDR3, as DNA: TGTGCCAGTAGGAAGGACAGGGAATACGAGCAGTACTTC.

The V call is TRBV13, the J call TRBJ2-2; TRBD2 is a possible D gene (6 bases). Trimming stripped 4 bases from V and 4 bases from J, with 22 bases between. The CDR3 consists of 18 residues. In germline, CDR1 is PRHDT, CDR2 FYEKMQ (reference sequence). CDR3 sequence reads: CASSSYSGLWMSTGELFF. DNA for the CDR3: TGTGCCAGCAGCTCGTATTCGGGACTCTGGATGAGCACCGGGGAGCTGTTTTTT.

J is TRBJ2-5 and V is TRBV4-3; 8 bases line up with TRBD2. With 0 bases clipped from V and 4 bases from J, the junction kept 7 bases outside the gene matches. CDR1 and CDR2 from the germline V gene are LGHNA and YSLEER. The CDR3 is made up of 16 amino acids. CDR3 amino acids: CASSQDRVAGLETQYF. The CDR3 nucleotides read TGCGCCAGCAGCCAAGATCGGGTAGCGGGGCTAGAGACCCAGTACTTC.

The chain uses TRBV19 and TRBJ1-5; no reliable D call. CDR1 is LNHDA and CDR2 is SQIVND in the germline V gene (reference sequence). CDR3 length: 14 amino acids. Between the trimmed V and J ends, which lost 5 bases and 7 bases, there was a span of 15 bases. CDR3 in amino acids: CASSERSLRQPQHF. CDR3 sequence (DNA): TGTGCCAGTAGTGAGCGGTCTCTCCGGCAGCCCCAGCATTTT.

The chain joins TRBV20-1 to TRBJ2-5; 9 nucleotides line up with TRBD1. V was pared by 7 bases and J by 5 bases, with 14 bases of the junction left unmatched. Germline V gene sequence: CDR1 DFQATT, CDR2 SNEGSKA (reference sequence). The CDR3 length is 15 residues. The CDR3 DNA reads as TGCAGTGTCCGTTCTACGCCGGGACAGGGTGAGACCCAGTACTTC. It is translated as CSVRSTPGQGETQYF.

The chain combines TRBV29-1 with TRBJ2-1; maybe TRBD2 (5 bases). V was trimmed by 6 bases and J by 4 bases, leaving 16 bases between them. This CDR3 is built from 14 residues. Germline loops: CDR1 SQVTM, CDR2 ANQGSEA. CDR3 nucleotides: TGCAGCGTGGGTAGGGCGGGCACGTACAATGAGCAGTTCTTC. Its protein is CSVGRAGTYNEQFF.

J is TRBJ1-1 and V is TRBV6-1; D possibly corresponds to TRBD1 (5 bases). Looked up from germline, CDR1 is MNHNS and CDR2 is SASEGT. There are 13 residues in the CDR3. Deletions cut 7 bases from V and 4 bases from J, with 13 bases between. The CDR3 loop is CASTRTGTTEAFF. The CDR3 nucleotides are TGTGCCAGCACTCGAACGGGGACCACTGAAGCTTTCTTT.

The sample holds one count of this clonotype. The CDR3 ends on some other residue instead of the conserved phenylalanine or tryptophan, so this is likely a read error. V is TRBV12-3 or TRBV12-4 and J is TRBJ2-7; 13 bases are shared with TRBD2. This CDR3 has 15 residues. V lost 5 bases and J lost 3; bases outside the gene matches: 4. CDR3 nucleotide sequence: TGTGCCAGCAGTAGCAGACTAGCGGGAGGCTACGAGCAGTACTCC. It encodes CASSSRLAGGYEQYS.

The chain couples TRBV29-1 to TRBJ1-1; 8 bases agree with TRBD1. Trimming at V came to 2 bases and at J to 1 base, leaving 3 bases not matched to a gene. From germline, CDR1 is SQVTM and CDR2 ANQGSEA. There are 14 residues in the CDR3. CDR3 protein: CSVEPDRENTEAFF. The CDR3 DNA reads as TGCAGCGTTGAACCGGACAGGGAGAACACTGAAGCTTTCTTT.

As regards this clonotype: Compared with germline, one end of the junction differs, possibly owing to a read error. This chain uses TRBV5-1 with TRBJ2-7; D ambiguous. The length of the CDR3 is 13 residues. Germline lookup yields CDR1 SGHRS and CDR2 YFSETQ. In DNA, the CDR3 is TGTGCCAGCAGCTTAAGGCTAGACTACGAGCAGTACTTC. Translating it yields CASSLRLDYEQYF.

The rearrangement links TRBV11-2 to TRBJ2-1; D is unresolved. V was shortened by 2 bases and J by 5 bases, with 10 bases between the two germline ends. Germline CDR1 is SGHAT and CDR2 is FQNNGV. The CDR3 consists of 14 residues. The CDR3 loop reads CASSLSLVHNEQFF. The DNA of the CDR3 is TGTGCCAGCAGCTTAAGTCTAGTTCACAATGAGCAGTTCTTC. Full variable domain (outside the CDR3, taken from reference TRBV11-2 and TRBJ2-1): EAGVAQSPRYKIIEKRQSVAFWCNPISGHATLYWYQQILGQGPKLLIQFQNNGVVDDSQLPKDRFSAERLKGVDSTLKIQPAKLEDSAVYLCASSLSLVHNEQFFGPGTRLTVL.

J is TRBJ2-3 and V is TRBV6-1; 8 positions agree with TRBD2. The CDR3 sequence is 15 residues long. Trimming cost V 7 bases and J 0 bases; bases outside gene matches: 6. Germline V lookup: CDR1 MNHNS, CDR2 SASEGT. The CDR3 DNA reads as TGTGCCAGCATCCGGACTAGCAGTAGCACAGATACGCAGTATTTT. Residues: CASIRTSSSTDTQYF.

This clonotype was counted a few times. This chain connects TRBV5-4 to TRBJ2-3, with D possibly being TRBD1 or TRBD2 (5 bases each). The ends were cut back, 1 base at V and 3 bases at J, with 9 bases in the middle. The CDR3 extends over 14 amino acids. From germline, CDR1 is SGHNT and CDR2 YYREEE (reference sequence). The CDR3: CASSLKGRTDTQYF. For the CDR3, the DNA is TGTGCCAGCAGCTTGAAGGGGAGAACAGATACGCAGTATTTT.